A selection of T cell receptor beta chains follows, all from one sample in a study of blood T cell repertoires in COVID-19. Profiled with immunoSEQ multiplex PCR; TCRdb holds only in-frame clones, not every one. Among about 300,000 clones listed, just over 85% were seen once. The sequenced sample consisted of PBMCs or T cells enriched from blood (not recorded which). These receptors all come from a man aged 25-45 years who had recovered from COVID-19. Each CDR3 is given without its conserved first and last residue. Each record gives: V gene, D gene, CDR3 protein. D genes are given only for firm matches.

v_gene: TRBV5-1
d_gene: TRBD2
CDR3aa: ASSPLAGRSGELF

v_gene: TRBV14
d_gene: .
CDR3aa: ASSVITTALDTQY

v_gene: TRBV27
d_gene: .
CDR3aa: ASSPIAGGRGTDTQY

v_gene: TRBV11-3
d_gene: .
CDR3aa: ASSLVTGLGPTEAF

v_gene: TRBV29-1
d_gene: .
CDR3aa: SVGFRDTRLYGYT

v_gene: TRBV7-9
d_gene: TRBD2
CDR3aa: ASSGTSGRQSYNEQF

v_gene: TRBV3-1/TRBV3-2
d_gene: TRBD1
CDR3aa: ASSPDRSRAEQY

v_gene: TRBV12-3/TRBV12-4
d_gene: .
CDR3aa: ASSLRAYNEQF

v_gene: TRBV4-1
d_gene: TRBD1
CDR3aa: ASSLDPGQGVEQY

v_gene: TRBV19
d_gene: TRBD2
CDR3aa: ATKLAGGSEQF

v_gene: TRBV27
d_gene: .
CDR3aa: ASKKGPSRSGANVLT

v_gene: TRBV7-9
d_gene: .
CDR3aa: ASSLAMQTGRDTQY

v_gene: TRBV27
d_gene: TRBD1
CDR3aa: ASSSRQGALYEQY

v_gene: TRBV25-1
d_gene: .
CDR3aa: ASSEGENTEAF

v_gene: TRBV12-5
d_gene: TRBD1
CDR3aa: ASGSYRGGNQPQH

v_gene: TRBV19
d_gene: TRBD1
CDR3aa: ASSIGQAGAQPQH

v_gene: TRBV24-1
d_gene: .
CDR3aa: ATSVAEQF

v_gene: TRBV2
d_gene: TRBD2
CDR3aa: ASRRTSGMQGEQF

v_gene: TRBV9
d_gene: .
CDR3aa: ASSLLGGGSGGELF

v_gene: TRBV24-1
d_gene: TRBD2
CDR3aa: ATSDWAGGYTDTQY

v_gene: TRBV10-2
d_gene: .
CDR3aa: ASSGERGRGDSNQPQH

v_gene: TRBV3-1/TRBV3-2
d_gene: TRBD2
CDR3aa: ASSGSGAPYNEQF

v_gene: TRBV7-2
d_gene: .
CDR3aa: ASSSGGASSYNSPLH

v_gene: TRBV6-5
d_gene: TRBD1
CDR3aa: ASSVDRTEAF

v_gene: TRBV6-4
d_gene: .
CDR3aa: ASSDNRRKETQY

v_gene: TRBV6-2/TRBV6-3
d_gene: .
CDR3aa: ASSYEALSYEQY

v_gene: TRBV24-1
d_gene: TRBD2
CDR3aa: ATSETLGGAGGPGETQY